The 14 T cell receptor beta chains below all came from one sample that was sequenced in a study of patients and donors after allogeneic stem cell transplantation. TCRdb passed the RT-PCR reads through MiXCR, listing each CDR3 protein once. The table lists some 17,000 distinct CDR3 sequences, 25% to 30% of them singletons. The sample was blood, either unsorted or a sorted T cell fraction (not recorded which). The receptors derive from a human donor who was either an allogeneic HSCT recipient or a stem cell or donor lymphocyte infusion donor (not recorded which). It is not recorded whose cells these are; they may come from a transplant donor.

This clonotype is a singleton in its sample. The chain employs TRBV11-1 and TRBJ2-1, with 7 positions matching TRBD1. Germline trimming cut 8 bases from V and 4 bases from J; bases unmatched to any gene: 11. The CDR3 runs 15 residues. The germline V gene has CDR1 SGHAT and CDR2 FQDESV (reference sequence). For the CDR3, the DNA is TGTGCCAGCGGACAGGTCCCAGGGGATTACAATGAGCAGTTCTTC. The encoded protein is CASGQVPGDYNEQFF. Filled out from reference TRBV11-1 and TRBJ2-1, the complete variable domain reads EAEVAQSPRYKITEKSQAVAFWCDPISGHATLYWYRQILGQGPELLVQFQDESVVDDSQLPKDRFSAERLKGVDSTLKIQPAELGDSAMYLCASGQVPGDYNEQFFGPGTRLTVL.

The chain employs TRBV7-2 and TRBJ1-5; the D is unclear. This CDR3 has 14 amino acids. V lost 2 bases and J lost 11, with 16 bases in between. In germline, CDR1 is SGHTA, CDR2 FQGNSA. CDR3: CASSLSPSPKAQHF. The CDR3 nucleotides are TGTGCCAGCAGCTTATCTCCCAGTCCCAAGGCCCAGCATTTT.

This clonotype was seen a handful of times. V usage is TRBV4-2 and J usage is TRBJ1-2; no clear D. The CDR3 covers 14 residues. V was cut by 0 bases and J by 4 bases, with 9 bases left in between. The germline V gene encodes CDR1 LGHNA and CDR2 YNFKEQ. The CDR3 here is CASSQDKPFYGYTF. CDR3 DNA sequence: TGTGCCAGCAGCCAAGATAAACCGTTCTATGGCTACACCTTC.

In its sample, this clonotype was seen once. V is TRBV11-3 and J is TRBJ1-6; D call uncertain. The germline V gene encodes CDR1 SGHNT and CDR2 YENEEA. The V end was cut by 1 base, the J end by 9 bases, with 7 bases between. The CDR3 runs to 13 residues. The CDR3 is CASSLGLGSPLHF. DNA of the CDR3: TGTGCCAGCAGCTTAGGACTGGGTTCACCCCTCCACTTT.

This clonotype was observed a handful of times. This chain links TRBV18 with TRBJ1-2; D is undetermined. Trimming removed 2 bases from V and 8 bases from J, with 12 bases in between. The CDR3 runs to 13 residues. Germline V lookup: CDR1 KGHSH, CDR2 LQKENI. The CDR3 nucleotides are TGTGCCAGCTCACCAGGGCCCGGGCGCGGCTACACCTTC. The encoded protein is CASSPGPGRGYTF.

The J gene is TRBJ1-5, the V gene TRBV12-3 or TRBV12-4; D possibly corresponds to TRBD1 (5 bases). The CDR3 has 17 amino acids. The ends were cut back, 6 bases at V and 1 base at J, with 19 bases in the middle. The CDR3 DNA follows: TGTGCCAGCAGCCTTCTGACAGCCTCGGTGAGCAATCAGCCCCAGCATTTT. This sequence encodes CASSLLTASVSNQPQHF.

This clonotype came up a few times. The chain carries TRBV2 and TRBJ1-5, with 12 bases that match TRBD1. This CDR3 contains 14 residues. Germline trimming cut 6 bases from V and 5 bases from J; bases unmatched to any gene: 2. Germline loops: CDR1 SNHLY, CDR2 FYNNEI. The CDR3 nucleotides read TGTGCCAGCAGGGGGACAGGGGGCGATCAGCCCCAGCATTTT. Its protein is CASRGTGGDQPQHF.

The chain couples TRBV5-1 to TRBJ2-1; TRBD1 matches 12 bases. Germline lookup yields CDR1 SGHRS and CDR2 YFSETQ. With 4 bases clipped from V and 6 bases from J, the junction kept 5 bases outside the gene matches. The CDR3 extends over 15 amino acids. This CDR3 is CASSHRDRGLNEQFF. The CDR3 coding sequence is TGCGCCAGCAGCCACCGGGACAGGGGGCTCAATGAGCAGTTCTTC.

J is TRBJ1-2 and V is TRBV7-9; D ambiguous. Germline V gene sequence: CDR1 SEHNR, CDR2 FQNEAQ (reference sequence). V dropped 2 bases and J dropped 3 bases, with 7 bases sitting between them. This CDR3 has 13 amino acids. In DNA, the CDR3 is TGTGCCAGCAGCTTATCTAGAGACTATGGCTACACCTTC. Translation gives CASSLSRDYGYTF.

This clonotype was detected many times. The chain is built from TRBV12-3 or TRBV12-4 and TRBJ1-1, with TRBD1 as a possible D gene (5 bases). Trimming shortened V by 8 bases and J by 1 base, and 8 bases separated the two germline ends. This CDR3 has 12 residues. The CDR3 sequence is CASGRENTEAFF. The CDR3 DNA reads TGTGCCAGCGGCAGGGAGAACACTGAAGCTTTCTTT.

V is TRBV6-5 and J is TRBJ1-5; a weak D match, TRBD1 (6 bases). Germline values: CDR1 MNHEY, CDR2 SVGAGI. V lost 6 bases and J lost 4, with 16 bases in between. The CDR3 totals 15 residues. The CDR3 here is CASSRSLGTNQPQHF. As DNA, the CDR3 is TGTGCCAGCAGCCGGTCGCTAGGGACAAATCAGCCCCAGCATTTT.

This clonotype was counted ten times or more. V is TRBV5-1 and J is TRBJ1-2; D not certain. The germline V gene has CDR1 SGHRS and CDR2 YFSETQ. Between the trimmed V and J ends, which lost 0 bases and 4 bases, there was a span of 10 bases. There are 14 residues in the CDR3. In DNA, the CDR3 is TGCGCCAGCAGCTTGGATCCAGTGCTCTATGGCTACACCTTC. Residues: CASSLDPVLYGYTF.

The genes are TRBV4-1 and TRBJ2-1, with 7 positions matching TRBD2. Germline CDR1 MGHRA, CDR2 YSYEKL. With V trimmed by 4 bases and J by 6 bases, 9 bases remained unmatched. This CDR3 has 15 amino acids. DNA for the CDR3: TGCGCCAGCAGCCCCAAGGGGACTACCACCAATGAGCAGTTCTTC. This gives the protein CASSPKGTTTNEQFF.

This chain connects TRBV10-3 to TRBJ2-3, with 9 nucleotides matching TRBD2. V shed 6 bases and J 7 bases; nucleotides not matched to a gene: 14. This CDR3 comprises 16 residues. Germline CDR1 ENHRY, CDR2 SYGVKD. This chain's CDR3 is CAIRPGERGAPHTQYF. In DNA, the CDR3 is TGTGCCATCAGACCCGGGGAGCGGGGGGCTCCTCATACGCAGTATTTT.